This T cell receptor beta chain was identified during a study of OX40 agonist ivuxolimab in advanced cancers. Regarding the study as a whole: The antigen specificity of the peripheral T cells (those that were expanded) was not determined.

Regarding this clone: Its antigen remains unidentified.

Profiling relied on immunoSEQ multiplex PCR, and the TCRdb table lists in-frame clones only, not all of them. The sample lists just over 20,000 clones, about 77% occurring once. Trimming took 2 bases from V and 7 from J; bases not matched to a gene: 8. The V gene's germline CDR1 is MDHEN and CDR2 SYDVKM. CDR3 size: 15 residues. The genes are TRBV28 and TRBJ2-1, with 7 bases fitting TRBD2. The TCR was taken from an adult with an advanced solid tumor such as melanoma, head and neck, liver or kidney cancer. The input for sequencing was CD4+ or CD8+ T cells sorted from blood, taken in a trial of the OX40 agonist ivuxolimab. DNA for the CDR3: TGTGCCAGCAGTTTAACTAGCCCCGGGAGGAATGAGCAGTTCTTC. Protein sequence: CASSLTSPGRNEQFF. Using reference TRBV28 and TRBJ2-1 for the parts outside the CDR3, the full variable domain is DVKVTQSSRYLVKRTGEKVFLECVQDMDHENMFWYRQDPGLGLRLIYFSYDVKMKEKGDIPEGYSVSREKKERFSLILESASTNQTSMYLCASSLTSPGRNEQFFGPGTRLTVL.